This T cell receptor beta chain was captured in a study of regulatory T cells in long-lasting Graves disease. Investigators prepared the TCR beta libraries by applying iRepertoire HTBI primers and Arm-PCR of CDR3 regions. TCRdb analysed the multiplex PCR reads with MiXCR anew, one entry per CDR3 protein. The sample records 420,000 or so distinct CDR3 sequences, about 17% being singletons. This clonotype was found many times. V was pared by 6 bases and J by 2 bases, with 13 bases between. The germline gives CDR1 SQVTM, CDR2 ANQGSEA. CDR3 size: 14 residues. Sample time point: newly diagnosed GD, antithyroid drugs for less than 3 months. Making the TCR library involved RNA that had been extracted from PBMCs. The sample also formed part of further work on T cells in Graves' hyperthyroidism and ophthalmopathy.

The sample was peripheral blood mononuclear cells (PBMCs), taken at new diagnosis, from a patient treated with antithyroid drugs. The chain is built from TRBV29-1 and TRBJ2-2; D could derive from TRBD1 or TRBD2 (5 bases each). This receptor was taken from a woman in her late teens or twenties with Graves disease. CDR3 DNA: TGCAGCGTCCATGGGGGACGAAACACCGGGGAGCTGTTTTTT. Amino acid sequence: CSVHGGRNTGELFF.